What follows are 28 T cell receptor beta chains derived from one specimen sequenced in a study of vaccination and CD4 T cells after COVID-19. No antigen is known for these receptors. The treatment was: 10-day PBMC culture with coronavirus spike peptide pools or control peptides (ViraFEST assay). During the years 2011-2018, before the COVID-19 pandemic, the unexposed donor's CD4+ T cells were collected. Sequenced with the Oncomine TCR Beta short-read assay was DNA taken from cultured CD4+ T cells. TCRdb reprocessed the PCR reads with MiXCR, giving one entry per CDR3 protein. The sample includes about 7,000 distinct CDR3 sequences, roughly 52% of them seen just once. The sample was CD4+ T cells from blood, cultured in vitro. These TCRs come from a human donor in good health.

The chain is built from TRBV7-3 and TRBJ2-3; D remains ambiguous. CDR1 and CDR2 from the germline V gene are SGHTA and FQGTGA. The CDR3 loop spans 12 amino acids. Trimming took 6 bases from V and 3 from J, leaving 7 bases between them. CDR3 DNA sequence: TGTGCCAGCAGGTACCAGACAGATACGCAGTATTTT. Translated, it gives CASRYQTDTQYF.

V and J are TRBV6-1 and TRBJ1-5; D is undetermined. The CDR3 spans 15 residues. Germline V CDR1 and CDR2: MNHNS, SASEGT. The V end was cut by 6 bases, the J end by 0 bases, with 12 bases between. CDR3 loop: CASSRTAYSNQPQHF. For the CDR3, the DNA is TGTGCCAGCAGCCGGACCGCTTATAGCAATCAGCCCCAGCATTTT.

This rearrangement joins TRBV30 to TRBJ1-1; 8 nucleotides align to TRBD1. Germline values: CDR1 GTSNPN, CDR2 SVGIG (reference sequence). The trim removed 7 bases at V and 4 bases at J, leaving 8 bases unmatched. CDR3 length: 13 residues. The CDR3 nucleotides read TGTGCCTTGGACAGGGCGCTGAGCACTGAAGCTTTCTTT. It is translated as CALDRALSTEAFF.

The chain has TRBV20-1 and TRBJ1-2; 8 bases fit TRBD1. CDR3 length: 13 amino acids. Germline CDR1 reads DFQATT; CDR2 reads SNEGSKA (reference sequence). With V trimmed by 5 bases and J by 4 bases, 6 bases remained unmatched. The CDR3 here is CSARQGMSYGYTF. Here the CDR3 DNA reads TGCAGTGCTCGACAGGGGATGAGCTATGGCTACACCTTC.

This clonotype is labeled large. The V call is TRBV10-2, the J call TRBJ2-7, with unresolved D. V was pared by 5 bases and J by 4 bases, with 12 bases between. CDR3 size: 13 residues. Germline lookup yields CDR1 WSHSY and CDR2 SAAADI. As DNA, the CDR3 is TGCGCCAGCAGTCAGACACTTTCTTACGAGCAGTACTTC. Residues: CASSQTLSYEQYF.

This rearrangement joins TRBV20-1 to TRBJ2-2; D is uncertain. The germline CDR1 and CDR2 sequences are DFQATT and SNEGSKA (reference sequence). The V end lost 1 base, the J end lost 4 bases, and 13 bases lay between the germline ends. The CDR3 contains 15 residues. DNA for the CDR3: TGCAGTGCTAGAGCTGGCCGAGTGCGCACCGGGGAGCTGTTTTTT. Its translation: CSARAGRVRTGELFF.

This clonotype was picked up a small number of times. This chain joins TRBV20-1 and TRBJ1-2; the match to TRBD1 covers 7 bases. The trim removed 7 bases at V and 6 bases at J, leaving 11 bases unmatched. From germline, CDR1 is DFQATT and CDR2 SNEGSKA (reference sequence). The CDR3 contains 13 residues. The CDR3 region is CSGVLEGADGYTF. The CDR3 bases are TGCAGTGGAGTTCTCGAGGGGGCGGATGGCTACACCTTC.

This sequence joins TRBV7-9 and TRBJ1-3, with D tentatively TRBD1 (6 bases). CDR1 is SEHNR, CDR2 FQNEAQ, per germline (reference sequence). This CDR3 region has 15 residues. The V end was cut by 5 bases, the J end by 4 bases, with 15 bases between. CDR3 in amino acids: CASSRRGTAGNTIYF. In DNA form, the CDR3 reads TGTGCCAGCAGCCGCAGGGGAACAGCAGGAAACACCATATATTTT.

This chain's CDR3 is CASSIPGLASDEQFF. The CDR3 bases are TGTGCCAGTAGTATTCCGGGACTAGCCAGCGATGAGCAGTTCTTC. The V gene is TRBV19, the J gene TRBJ2-1; 9 positions agree with TRBD2. The V and J ends lost 3 bases and 8 bases, in that order; junction bases with no gene match: 8. CDR3 size: 15 residues. Germline lookup yields CDR1 LNHDA and CDR2 SQIVND (reference sequence).

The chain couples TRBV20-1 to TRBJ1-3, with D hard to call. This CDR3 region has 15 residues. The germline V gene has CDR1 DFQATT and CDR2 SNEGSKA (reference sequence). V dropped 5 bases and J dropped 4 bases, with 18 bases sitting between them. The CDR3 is CSASFFSAEGNTIYF. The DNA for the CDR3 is TGCAGTGCTTCTTTCTTCTCGGCCGAGGGAAACACCATATATTTT.

The CDR3 DNA follows: TGCGCCAGCAGCTTGGGCGGGTCCGGGAGCTATGGCTACACCTTC. Translated, it gives CASSLGGSGSYGYTF. This rearrangement joins TRBV5-1 to TRBJ1-2; D not certain. Germline loops: CDR1 SGHRS, CDR2 YFSETQ. Deletions cut 0 bases from V and 4 bases from J, with 13 bases between. This CDR3 has 15 residues.

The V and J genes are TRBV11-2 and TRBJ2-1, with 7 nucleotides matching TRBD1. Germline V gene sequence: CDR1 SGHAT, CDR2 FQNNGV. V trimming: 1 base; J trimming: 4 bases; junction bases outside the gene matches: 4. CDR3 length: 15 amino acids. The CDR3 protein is CASSLGTGVYNEQFF. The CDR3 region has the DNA TGTGCCAGCAGCTTAGGGACAGGCGTTTACAATGAGCAGTTCTTC.

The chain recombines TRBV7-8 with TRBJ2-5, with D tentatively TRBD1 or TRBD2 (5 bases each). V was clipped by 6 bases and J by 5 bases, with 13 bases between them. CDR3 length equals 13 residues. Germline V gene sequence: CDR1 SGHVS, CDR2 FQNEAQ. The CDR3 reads CASRLGVGETQYF. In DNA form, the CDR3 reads TGTGCCAGCAGACTAGGGGTGGGGGAGACCCAGTACTTC.

As DNA, the CDR3 is TGTGGTCTATTAAGACTATCGGGACAGGGTAATGGGGGCACAGATACGCAGTATTTT. Residues: CGLLRLSGQGNGGTDTQYF. V gene TRBV6-1 combines with J gene TRBJ2-3, with 9 bases lining up with TRBD1. This CDR3 has 19 residues. Per the germline V gene, CDR1 is MNHNS and CDR2 is SASEGT.

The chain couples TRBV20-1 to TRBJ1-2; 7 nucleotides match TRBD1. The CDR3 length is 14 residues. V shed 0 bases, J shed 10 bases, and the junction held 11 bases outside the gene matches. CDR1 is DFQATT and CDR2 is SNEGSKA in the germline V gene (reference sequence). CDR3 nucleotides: TGCAGTGCTAGAGAAAATCCAGGGGGGGAGGCCTACACCTTC. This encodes CSARENPGGEAYTF.

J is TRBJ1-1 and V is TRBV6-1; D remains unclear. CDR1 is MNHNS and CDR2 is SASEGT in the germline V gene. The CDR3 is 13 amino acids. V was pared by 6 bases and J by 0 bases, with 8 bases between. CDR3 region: CASRSPMNTEAFF. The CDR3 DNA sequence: TGTGCCAGCAGGAGTCCCATGAACACTGAAGCTTTCTTT.

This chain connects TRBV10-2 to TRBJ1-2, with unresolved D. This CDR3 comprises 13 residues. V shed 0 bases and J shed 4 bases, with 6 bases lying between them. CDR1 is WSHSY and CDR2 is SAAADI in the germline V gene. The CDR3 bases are TGCGCCAGCAGTGAGTCAAAGGGCTATGGCTACACCTTC. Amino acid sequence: CASSESKGYGYTF.

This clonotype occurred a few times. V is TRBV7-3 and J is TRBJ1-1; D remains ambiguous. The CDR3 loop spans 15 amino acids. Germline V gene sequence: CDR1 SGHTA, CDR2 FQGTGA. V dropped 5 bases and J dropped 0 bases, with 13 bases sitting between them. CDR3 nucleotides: TGTGCCAGCAGCCTTTCCCCGAAATTGAACACTGAAGCTTTCTTT. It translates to CASSLSPKLNTEAFF.

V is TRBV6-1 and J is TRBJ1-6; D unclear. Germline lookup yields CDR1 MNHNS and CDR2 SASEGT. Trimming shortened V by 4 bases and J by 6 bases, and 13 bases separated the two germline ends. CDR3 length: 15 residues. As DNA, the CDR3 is TGTGCCAGCAGTGGTGGCCGCAAGGGTAATTCACCCCTCCACTTT. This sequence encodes CASSGGRKGNSPLHF.

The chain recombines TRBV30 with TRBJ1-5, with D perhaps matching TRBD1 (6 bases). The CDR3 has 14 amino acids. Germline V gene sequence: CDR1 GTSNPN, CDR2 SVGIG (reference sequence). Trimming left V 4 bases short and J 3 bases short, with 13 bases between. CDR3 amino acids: CAWKSGGPNQPQHF. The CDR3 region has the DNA TGTGCCTGGAAAAGCGGGGGCCCCAATCAGCCCCAGCATTTT.

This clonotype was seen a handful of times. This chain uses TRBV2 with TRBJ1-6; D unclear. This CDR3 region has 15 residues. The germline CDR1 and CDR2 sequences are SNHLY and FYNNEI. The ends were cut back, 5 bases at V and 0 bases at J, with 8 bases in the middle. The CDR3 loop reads CASSQGSSYNSPLHF. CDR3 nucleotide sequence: TGTGCCAGCAGTCAAGGGAGCTCCTATAATTCACCCCTCCACTTT.

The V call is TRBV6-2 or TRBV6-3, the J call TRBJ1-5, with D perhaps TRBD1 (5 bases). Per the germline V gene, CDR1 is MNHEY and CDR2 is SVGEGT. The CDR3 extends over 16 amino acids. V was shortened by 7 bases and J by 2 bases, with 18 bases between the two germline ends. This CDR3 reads CASTALSGTGNQPQHF. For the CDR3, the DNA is TGTGCCAGCACAGCGCTTTCTGGGACGGGCAATCAGCCCCAGCATTTT.

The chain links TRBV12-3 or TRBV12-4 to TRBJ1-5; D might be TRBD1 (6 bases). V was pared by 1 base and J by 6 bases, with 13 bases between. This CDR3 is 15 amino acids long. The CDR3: CASSLEGGAGQPQHF. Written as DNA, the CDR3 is TGTGCCAGCAGTTTAGAGGGGGGCGCAGGTCAGCCCCAGCATTTT.

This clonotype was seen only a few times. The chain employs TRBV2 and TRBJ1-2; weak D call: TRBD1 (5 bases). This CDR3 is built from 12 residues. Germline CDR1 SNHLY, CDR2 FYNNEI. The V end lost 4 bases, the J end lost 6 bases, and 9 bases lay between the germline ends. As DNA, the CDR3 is TGTGCCAGCAGTGGGAGCAGGGATGGCTACACCTTC. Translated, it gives CASSGSRDGYTF.

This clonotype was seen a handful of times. CDR3 bases: TGTGCCAGCAGTTTATCCAGTTTGCGAAAAGAGACCCAGTACTTC. Translated: CASSLSSLRKETQYF. The chain combines TRBV27 with TRBJ2-5, with D uncertain. The V end lost 0 bases, the J end lost 3 bases, and 11 bases lay between the germline ends. Germline-derived CDR1 and CDR2 are MNHEY and SMNVEV (reference sequence). This CDR3 is built from 15 residues.

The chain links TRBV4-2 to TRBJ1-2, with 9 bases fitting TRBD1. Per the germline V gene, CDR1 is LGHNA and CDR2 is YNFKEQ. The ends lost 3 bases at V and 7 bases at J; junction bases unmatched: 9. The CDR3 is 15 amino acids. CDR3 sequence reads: CASSQEPQQGAGYTF. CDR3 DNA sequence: TGTGCCAGCAGCCAGGAACCACAACAGGGGGCTGGCTACACCTTC.

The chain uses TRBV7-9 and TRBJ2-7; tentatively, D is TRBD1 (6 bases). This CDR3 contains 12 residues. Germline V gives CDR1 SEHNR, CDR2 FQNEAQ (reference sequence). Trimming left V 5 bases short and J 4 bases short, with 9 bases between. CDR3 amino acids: CASSPTGYEQYF. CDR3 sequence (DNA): TGTGCCAGCAGCCCAACAGGGTACGAGCAGTACTTC.

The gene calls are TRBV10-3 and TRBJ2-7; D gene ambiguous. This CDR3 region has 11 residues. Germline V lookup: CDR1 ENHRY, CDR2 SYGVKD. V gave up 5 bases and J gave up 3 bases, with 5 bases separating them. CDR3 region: CAISRNYEQYF. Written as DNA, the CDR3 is TGTGCCATCAGTAGAAACTACGAGCAGTACTTC.